Listed below are T cell receptor beta chains from one sample, sequenced in a study of Ad26.COV2.S vaccination and SARS-CoV-2 variants. Method: immunoSEQ multiplex PCR; TCRdb's copy keeps in-frame clones and lacks some. Here the sample spans over 250,000 clones, roughly 86% being singletons. The specimen was peripheral blood, collected in a trial of Ad26.COV2.S vaccine versus placebo. The receptors were gathered from a person aged 18 to 65 who received the Ad26.COV2.S COVID-19 vaccine or a placebo. Each CDR3 is given with its conserved first and last residue. A D gene is named only where the DNA matches it firmly. Expanded clones get a size class; other rows say once, few or many, or leave the size out.

abundance	v_gene	j_gene	d_gene	CDR3aa	CDR3nt
-	TRBV5-1	TRBJ1-1	-	CASSGQGSIAEAFF	TGCGCCAGCAGCGGCCAGGGCTCTATTGCTGAAGCTTTCTTT
-	TRBV25-1	TRBJ2-2	-	CASSESNGWTGELFF	TGTGCCAGCAGTGAATCTAATGGGTGGACCGGGGAGCTGTTTTTT
-	TRBV6-6	TRBJ2-1	TRBD1	CASSKQGGLYNEQFF	TGTGCCAGCAGTAAACAGGGGGGACTCTACAATGAGCAGTTCTTC
-	TRBV14	TRBJ1-2	TRBD1	CASSPRQGDGYTF	TGTGCCAGCAGCCCCCGACAGGGTGACGGCTACACCTTC
-	TRBV6-2/TRBV6-3	TRBJ2-3	-	CASSYSRGYNTDTQYF	TGTGCCAGCAGTTATTCCAGGGGATACAACACAGATACGCAGTATTTT
few	TRBV7-2	TRBJ2-2	-	CASSLASGLTTGELFF	TGTGCCAGCAGCTTAGCGTCCGGGCTTACCACCGGGGAGCTGTTTTTT
-	TRBV7-9	TRBJ1-3	-	CASSLRTTGNTIYF	TGTGCCAGCAGCTTGCGGACTACTGGAAACACCATATATTTT
-	TRBV5-8	TRBJ1-1	TRBD1	CASSPRDRHTEAFF	TGTGCCAGCAGCCCTAGGGACAGGCACACTGAAGCTTTCTTT
-	TRBV15	TRBJ1-1	TRBD1	CATSRRTGTEAFF	TGTGCCACCAGCAGACGGACAGGGACTGAAGCTTTCTTT
-	TRBV29-1	TRBJ1-1	-	CSVASGGAEAFF	TGCAGCGTGGCTTCTGGGGGCGCTGAAGCTTTCTTT
few	TRBV19	TRBJ1-1	-	CASSLMGLLNTEAFF	TGTGCCAGTAGTTTAATGGGTCTGCTGAACACTGAAGCTTTCTTT
-	TRBV2	TRBJ2-1	TRBD2	CASSDRRLAGGSYNEQFF	TGTGCCAGCAGTGACCGCCGACTAGCGGGGGGGTCGTACAATGAGCAGTTCTTC
few	TRBV25-1	TRBJ2-5	-	CASSGGDQETQYF	TGTGCCAGCAGTGGGGGGGACCAAGAGACCCAGTACTTC
-	TRBV12-5	TRBJ2-1	TRBD2	CASGPGTRVDEQFF	TGTGCTAGTGGTCCCGGGACTAGAGTGGATGAGCAGTTCTTC
-	TRBV7-2	TRBJ2-1	TRBD2	CASSLVAAGGRYNEQFF	TGTGCCAGCAGCTTAGTTGCGGCGGGGGGCCGATACAATGAGCAGTTCTTC